A selection of T cell receptor beta chains follows, all from one sample in a study of cytomegalovirus exposure and HLA in healthy donors. TCRdb's copy holds only in-frame clones and misses some; the assay was immunoSEQ multiplex PCR. The repertoire has 140,000 to 150,000 clones, roughly three quarters of them found once; the top ten carry around 2.9%. Material: PBMCs. The receptors derive from a female donor in good health and CMV-seronegative. Both conserved end residues are part of each CDR3. The D gene is left open where the match is weak. Clone size appears in some rows only: once, few, many, or a class for an expanded clone.

d_call	clone_size	v_call	j_call	cdr3_nt	cdr3_aa
TRBD1	.	TRBV2	TRBJ2-1	TGTGCCAGCAGCCCGACAGGGAGCAATGAGCAGTTCTTC	CASSPTGSNEQFF
.	.	TRBV6-1	TRBJ1-5	TGTGCCAGCAGACAAGGGGGCAATCAGCCCCAGCATTTT	CASRQGGNQPQHF
.	.	TRBV5-8	TRBJ1-5	TGTGCCAGCAGACTGACAGGCCTGAGCAATCAGCCCCAGCATTTT	CASRLTGLSNQPQHF
TRBD1	.	TRBV6-5	TRBJ1-2	TGTGCCAGCAGTCCGCGGACAGGGTGGTATGGCTACACCTTC	CASSPRTGWYGYTF
.	few	TRBV19	TRBJ1-1	TGTGCCAGCCGGAGGTCGGGCCGTCGGAACACTGAAGCTTTCTTT	CASRRSGRRNTEAFF
TRBD2	.	TRBV6-1	TRBJ2-3	TGTGCCAGCAGTGGAACTAGCGGGGGCACAGATACGCAGTATTTT	CASSGTSGGTDTQYF
TRBD1	.	TRBV13	TRBJ2-1	TGTGCCAGCAGAATAGAAGGGGGCCCCTACAATGAGCAGTTCTTC	CASRIEGGPYNEQFF
TRBD1	few	TRBV5-1	TRBJ1-1	TGCGCCAGCAGCCTTCGGACAGGGGGGGATCCTGAAGCTTTCTTT	CASSLRTGGDPEAFF
.	.	TRBV11-2	TRBJ2-1	TGTGCCAGCAGCTTAGATCGAGGGCGTACGGAGCAGTTCTTC	CASSLDRGRTEQFF
.	.	TRBV5-4	TRBJ1-1	TGTGCCAGCAGCCTTATACAGAACACTGAAGCTTTCTTT	CASSLIQNTEAFF
TRBD1	.	TRBV28	TRBJ2-1	TGTGCCAGCAGTCCCGGGACAGGGGGCTACAATGAGCAGTTCTTC	CASSPGTGGYNEQFF
TRBD1	once	TRBV18	TRBJ2-3	TGTGCCAGCTCAAGGCTCCAGGGGGCCCACACAGATACGCAGTATTTT	CASSRLQGAHTDTQYF
.	.	TRBV2	TRBJ1-2	TGTGCCAGCAACGAGCAGGGGATCACCTCAAGTGGCTACACCTTC	CASNEQGITSSGYTF
TRBD2	.	TRBV14	TRBJ2-1	TGTGCCAGCAGCCAAGATTGGGCGCGGGGGGTGAATGAGCAGTTCTTC	CASSQDWARGVNEQFF
TRBD1	.	TRBV19	TRBJ2-6	TGTGCCAGTAGTCCGGGACAGGGGGCGCTTGGGGCCAACGTCCTGACTTTC	CASSPGQGALGANVLTF
.	.	TRBV10-1	TRBJ2-5	TGCGCCAGCAGCGCCTCCCTAGCAGGTCAAGAGACCCAGTACTTC	CASSASLAGQETQYF
TRBD1	.	TRBV19	TRBJ1-5	TGTGCCAGTAGTTTACGACAGGGACAACGCCCGGATCAGCCCCAGCATTTT	CASSLRQGQRPDQPQHF
.	.	TRBV7-9	TRBJ1-2	TGTTCCAGCGGGAGACAAACGCTTGGCTACACCTTC	CSSGRQTLGYTF
.	few	TRBV28	TRBJ2-7	TGTGCCAGCAGTTATCCTCCGCCTAACAAAGGGGGGCAGTACTTC	CASSYPPPNKGGQYF
TRBD1	once	TRBV28	TRBJ2-2	TGTGCCAGCAGTGCGGCACGGGACAGGTTTACCGGGGAGCTGTTTTTT	CASSAARDRFTGELFF
.	once	TRBV29-1	TRBJ1-3	TGCAGCGTCCAAGGGGGGGACACTGGAAACACCATATATTTT	CSVQGGDTGNTIYF
TRBD2	.	TRBV5-1	TRBJ2-7	TGCGCCAGCGGCTTGGGACTAGCAGTTCTAAGGCAGCAGTACTTC	CASGLGLAVLRQQYF
TRBD1	.	TRBV2	TRBJ1-4	TGTGCCAGCAGTGAACGTCGGGGCAGGGGGTTCGCTAATGAAAAACTGTTTTTT	CASSERRGRGFANEKLFF
.	.	TRBV11-2	TRBJ2-1	TGTGCCAGCAGCCGGGGGTCTAACTACAATGAGCAGTTCTTC	CASSRGSNYNEQFF
TRBD1	.	TRBV7-3	TRBJ2-7	TGTGCCAGCAGCTTAGTTGGGACAGGGATTCTGTACGAGCAGTACTTC	CASSLVGTGILYEQYF
.	.	TRBV2	TRBJ1-1	TGTGCCAGCAGTGAAGCGCTTTTACAGGGGAACACTGAAGCTTTCTTT	CASSEALLQGNTEAFF
TRBD1	.	TRBV5-1	TRBJ2-3	TGCGCCAGCAGCTTGGCCTTACAGGGGGCATCAGATACGCAGTATTTT	CASSLALQGASDTQYF
.	.	TRBV10-2	TRBJ2-2	TGCGCCAGCCTTTACAGGGAAAGCACCGGGGAGCTGTTTTTT	CASLYRESTGELFF
.	.	TRBV6-1	TRBJ1-1	TGTGCCAGCAGGGGGAGGGCTCAGAACACTGAAGCTTTCTTT	CASRGRAQNTEAFF
.	.	TRBV4-1	TRBJ1-1	TGCGCCAGCAGCCTAAACGGGAACACTGAAGCTTTCTTT	CASSLNGNTEAFF
.	.	TRBV5-4	TRBJ2-7	TGTGCCAGCAGCCCCAGACAGTCGTTCACCTACGAGCAGTACTTC	CASSPRQSFTYEQYF
TRBD2	once	TRBV4-2	TRBJ2-3	TGTGCCAGCAGCCAAGAGGAGCGGGGCGCAGATACGCAGTATTTT	CASSQEERGADTQYF
.	.	TRBV4-1	TRBJ2-1	TGCGCCAGCAGCCAAGATCGGGGACTGATTTACAATGAGCAGTTCTTC	CASSQDRGLIYNEQFF
.	.	TRBV30	TRBJ1-2	TGTGCCTGGAGTGTATTGTCAGGGGTCCACGGCTACACCTTC	CAWSVLSGVHGYTF
.	.	TRBV28	TRBJ1-1	TGTGCCAGCAGTACCGGCAGGGATACTGAAGCTTTCTTT	CASSTGRDTEAFF
.	.	TRBV25-1	TRBJ2-7	TGTGCCAGCAGTGAAGCGGAGAAGCAGTACTTC	CASSEAEKQYF
.	.	TRBV2	TRBJ1-6	TGTGCCAGCAGCCCAGGGCTAACCACTTGGTCACCCCTCCACTTT	CASSPGLTTWSPLHF
.	.	TRBV4-3	TRBJ2-1	TGCGCCAGCAGCCAAGAGATTGGACAGCCCTACAATGAGCAGTTCTTC	CASSQEIGQPYNEQFF
.	.	TRBV18	TRBJ2-5	TGTGCCAGCTCACCAAGCGGAGAGACCCAGTACTTC	CASSPSGETQYF
.	few	TRBV10-3	TRBJ1-1	TGTGCCATCGGCGGGGGCTGGGGTACTGAAGCTTTCTTT	CAIGGGWGTEAFF
.	.	TRBV30	TRBJ1-5	TGTGCCTGGAGTGGGCTCGGGGAGGGGCCGGGACGGCCCCAGCATTTT	CAWSGLGEGPGRPQHF
TRBD1	.	TRBV19	TRBJ2-5	TGTGCCAGTAGTCCCCTGGGACAGGGGCTGGAGACCCAGTACTTC	CASSPLGQGLETQYF
.	once	TRBV9	TRBJ1-4	TGTGCCAGCAGCGAAAATAGCAGGGGTGAAAAACTGTTTTTT	CASSENSRGEKLFF
.	.	TRBV5-1	TRBJ1-2	TGCGCCAGCAGCTTGGATAGACAGGATGGCTACACCTTC	CASSLDRQDGYTF
.	.	TRBV28	TRBJ2-3	TGTGCCAGCAGTTTATGGACAGCCTCTGGCACAGATACGCAGTATTTT	CASSLWTASGTDTQYF
.	.	TRBV27	TRBJ2-2	TGTGCCAGCAGGAAATGGTCAGTCCGGGGGGCCTTCGAGACCGGGGAGCTGTTTTTT	CASRKWSVRGAFETGELFF
TRBD2	.	TRBV7-8	TRBJ2-1	TGTGCCAGCAAAGTAGCGGGAGGGTCTCACAATGAGCAGTTCTTC	CASKVAGGSHNEQFF
TRBD1	.	TRBV2	TRBJ1-1	TGTGCCAGCAGTCAGGGGGCGGTCACTGAAGCTTTCTTT	CASSQGAVTEAFF
.	.	TRBV27	TRBJ2-7	TGTGCCAGCAGCTCATCTCTCTTCAGGGTGGAAGAGCAGTACTTC	CASSSSLFRVEEQYF
.	once	TRBV11-3	TRBJ1-1	TGTGCCAGCAGCCGTCGGGGAGGGTTTGATGAAGCTTTCTTT	CASSRRGGFDEAFF
.	.	TRBV9	TRBJ2-1	TGTGCCAGCAGCGTAGACCCGAGGGCCAGAACGAACCGAAGATACAATGAGCAGTTCTTC	CASSVDPRARTNRRYNEQFF
.	.	TRBV30	TRBJ1-1	TGTGCCTGGAGTGTACTTAGCCGCACCCGGGACACTGAAGCTTTCTTT	CAWSVLSRTRDTEAFF
.	.	TRBV7-6	TRBJ2-1	TGTGCCAGCAGCTTTTCCGAGGGCAATGAGCAGTTCTTC	CASSFSEGNEQFF
TRBD1	.	TRBV25-1	TRBJ2-7	TGTGCCAGCAGTCTCCGGGACAGGGGAGAGAACGAGCAGTACTTC	CASSLRDRGENEQYF